This T cell receptor (beta chain) was retrieved from a study of response to subunit inactivated influenza vaccine. Whole-study findings and limits: A suggestion made by the authors is that each seasonal influenza vaccination recruits few new T cells.

CDR1 SGDLS and CDR2 YYNGEE come from the germline V gene. With 0 bases removed from V and 0 bases from J, the gap between germline ends came to 21 bases. This CDR3 is 20 amino acids long. Regarding this clonotype: Its antigen is not known.

From the RT-PCR reads, TCRdb called clonotypes with MiXCR, one entry per CDR3 protein. The table includes about 800,000 distinct CDR3 sequences, 21% detected once. The sequencing used PBMCs from blood, collected about 5 days after vaccination. The genes are TRBV9 and TRBJ2-2; D might be TRBD2 (5 bases). This TCR was recovered from a man aged 50-60 years who received an inactivated influenza vaccine. The CDR3 sequence: CASSVVPGGGGRANTGELFF. The CDR3 DNA sequence: TGTGCCAGCAGCGTAGTACCCGGTGGTGGCGGGCGAGCGAACACCGGGGAGCTGTTTTTT.